This TCR beta chain was captured in a study of regulatory T cells in long-lasting Graves disease. Broader study findings: Less diverse TCR repertoires were seen in persistent Graves' patients than in newly diagnosed ones.

Time point described: newly diagnosed GD, antithyroid drugs for less than 3 months. From PBMCs, RNA was extracted and then used to make the TCR library. Researchers made TCR beta libraries by using iRepertoire HTBI primers and running Arm-PCR on CDR3 regions. MiXCR was run by TCRdb on the multiplex PCR reads, yielding one entry per CDR3 protein. The data contain fewer than 550,000 distinct CDR3 sequences, more than 15% of them singletons. Many counts were recorded for this clonotype. The antigen remains unidentified. The germline V gene encodes CDR1 LGHDT and CDR2 YNNKEL (reference sequence). The CDR3 is made up of 15 amino acids. V was trimmed by 0 bases and J by 5 bases, leaving 13 bases between them. The sample was also reused in another study, on T cells in Graves' hyperthyroidism and ophthalmopathy.

The chain has TRBV3-1 and TRBJ2-5; D is unresolved. The starting material was peripheral blood mononuclear cells (PBMCs), obtained at new diagnosis, from a patient treated with antithyroid drugs. The receptor was derived from a woman aged 35 to 60 with Graves disease. Here the CDR3 DNA reads TGTGCCAGCAGCCAAGAGGTTGTGGTTGGGGAGACCCAGTACTTC. As protein: CASSQEVVVGETQYF.